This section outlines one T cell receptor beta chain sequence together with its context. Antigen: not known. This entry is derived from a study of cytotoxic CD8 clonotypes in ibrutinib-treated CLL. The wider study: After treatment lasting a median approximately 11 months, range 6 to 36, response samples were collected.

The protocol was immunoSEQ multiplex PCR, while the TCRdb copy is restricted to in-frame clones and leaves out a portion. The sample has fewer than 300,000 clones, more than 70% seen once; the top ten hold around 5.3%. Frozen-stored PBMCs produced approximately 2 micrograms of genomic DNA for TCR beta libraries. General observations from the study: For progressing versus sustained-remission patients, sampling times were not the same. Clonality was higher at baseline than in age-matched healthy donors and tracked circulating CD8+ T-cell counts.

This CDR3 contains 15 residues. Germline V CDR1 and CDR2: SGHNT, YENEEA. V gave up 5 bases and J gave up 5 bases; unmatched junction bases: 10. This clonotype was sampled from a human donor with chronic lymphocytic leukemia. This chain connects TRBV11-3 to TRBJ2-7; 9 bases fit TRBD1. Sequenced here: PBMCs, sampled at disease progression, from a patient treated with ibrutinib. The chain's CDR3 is CASSPGRDREDEQYF. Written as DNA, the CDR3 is TGTGCCAGCAGCCCCGGCCGGGACAGGGAAGACGAGCAGTACTTC.